Given below is one TCR beta chain in context. This record belongs to a study of T cells in Graves' hyperthyroidism and ophthalmopathy. Trimming took 1 base from V and 8 from J; bases not matched to a gene: 4. Germline-derived CDR1 and CDR2 are SGHTA and FQGNSA. The CDR3 has 14 residues. Authors of the study amplified TCR beta CDR3 regions from RNA transcripts. First-round RT-PCR targeting the TCR CDR3 was performed with the HTBI primer set. TCRdb re-analysed the multiplex PCR reads in MiXCR, keeping a single row per CDR3 protein. Of approximately 320,000 distinct CDR3 sequences listed, roughly 15% are singletons.

Sequenced material: blood. The sequence was obtained from a man aged 30 to 45 with Graves' hyperthyroidism. The V gene is TRBV7-2, the J gene TRBJ1-4; 7 bases are shared with TRBD1. As DNA, the CDR3 is TGTGCCAGCAGCTTAGAGGGGGCAGAGGAAAAACTGTTTTTT. As protein: CASSLEGAEEKLFF.